This T cell receptor (beta chain) was sequenced for a study of OX40 agonist ivuxolimab in advanced cancers. Background for the entire study: Ivuxolimab, which targeted the costimulatory receptor OX40 (CD134), was an agonistic, fully human IgG2 monoclonal antibody. Intravenous ivuxolimab was administered to patients every 2 weeks at six dose levels: 0.01, 0.1, 0.3, 1.5, 3 and 10 mg/kg. Among the approximately 50 dose-escalation patients, around 20 had hepatocellular carcinoma, roughly 15 melanoma, 9 renal cell carcinoma and 9 head and neck cancer. In the dose-escalation cohort, around 80% of patients were male, and the mean age was approximately 60 years with a range of about 20 to 80. Partial responses occurred in three dose-escalation patients, of whom one had hepatocellular carcinoma and two had cutaneous melanoma. Prior anti-PD-1, anti-PD-L1 or anti-CTLA-4 therapy was permitted, and checkpoint inhibitors had been received by approximately 39% of dose-escalation patients. The paper reports the monotherapy dose-escalation portion (N = 52 patients) of the phase I ivuxolimab trial. The purpose of peripheral TCRbeta sequencing was to test whether ivuxolimab changed TCR sequence diversity and led to clonal T-cell expansion. The investigation overall reported the following: After ivuxolimab, expanded clones were on average more numerous among CD8+ T cells than among CD4+ T cells. At doses of 0.1 to 3.0 mg/kg, clonal expansion of both CD4+ and CD8+ T cells in blood was seen between baseline and week 6. Partial responders in the 0.1-3.0 mg/kg groups had among the lowest normalized peripheral clonal expansion, especially among CD8+ T cells. Which antigens the clonally expanded peripheral T cells were specific for was not determined. Low levels of normalized T-cell clonal expansion were also shown by some nonresponding patients.

The germline ends are 7 bases apart after V is trimmed by 2 bases and J by 0 bases. The germline V gene encodes CDR1 LNHDA and CDR2 SQIVND (reference sequence). The CDR3 goes from the cysteine to the phenylalanine over 14 residues. This entry keeps only the CDR3 DNA: 42 bases, framed from base 1. For sequencing of the TCRbeta CDR3 region, genomic DNA was extracted from the sorted cells. TCRbeta CDR3 regions were sequenced using the immunoSEQ Assay. TCRdb mirrors the immuneACCESS table, restricted to in-frame sequences. Some clones are absent from its copies; in checked studies, under half trace to an unresolved V gene, and the reason for the others is unknown. Recorded for this sample are tens of thousands of clones; roughly nine tenths of them occurred a single time. About 0.3% of the sample lies in the top ten. In regard to this clone: Which antigen it targets is not known. No quality values exist for individual bases; no much larger clone is one base distant.

The trial excluded patients who had a history of autoimmune disease or were on systemic immunosuppression. In every dose cohort, peripheral blood was drawn for TCR sequencing at baseline, cycle 4 day 1, and cycle 7 day 1. Samples were obtained from an open-label, multicenter, first-in-human phase I dose-escalation trial of ivuxolimab. Adults with locally advanced or metastatic melanoma, renal cell, hepatocellular, or head and neck squamous cell carcinoma were enrolled in the trial. Before TCR sequencing, CD4+ T cells and CD8+ T cells were sorted from peripheral blood as separate populations. This sequence uses TRBV19 and TRBJ1-2, with the D gene uncertain. Sequencing used CD4+ or CD8+ T cells sorted from blood, obtained in a trial of the OX40 agonist ivuxolimab. The sequence derives from an adult with an advanced solid tumor such as melanoma, head and neck, liver or kidney cancer. The CDR3 region has the sequence CASSILKSNYGYTF. The DNA reads as follows: TGTGCCAGTAGTATACTAAAGTCTAACTATGGCTACACCTTC.